Shown below are 2 T cell receptor beta chains from a single sample sequenced in a study of OX40 agonist ivuxolimab in advanced cancers. Sequencing was performed with immunoSEQ multiplex PCR; in TCRdb, only in-frame clones are kept and a portion is missing. Of approximately 82,000 clones in the sample, roughly 92% were seen once. Sequencing was performed on CD4+ or CD8+ T cells sorted from blood, taken in a trial of the OX40 agonist ivuxolimab. These receptors were collected from an adult with an advanced solid tumor such as melanoma, head and neck, liver or kidney cancer.

This clone was observed a handful of times. The chain couples TRBV13 to TRBJ1-1; D is unclear. Trimming took 1 base from V and 6 from J, leaving 15 bases between them. CDR1 PRHDT and CDR2 FYEKMQ come from the germline V gene (reference sequence). This CDR3 spans 15 amino acids. This CDR3 is CASSLDAGGGPEAFF. The CDR3 bases are TGTGCCAGCAGCTTAGATGCAGGTGGTGGCCCTGAAGCTTTCTTT.

This rearrangement joins TRBV19 to TRBJ2-1; D possibly corresponds to TRBD2 (7 bases). Germline V CDR1 and CDR2: LNHDA, SQIVND (reference sequence). This CDR3 is built from 16 residues. Trimming took off 7 bases at V and 1 base at J, with 17 bases between the two ends. Written as DNA, the CDR3 is TGTGCCAGTACCTCTAGGGGGGGTCGGTCCTACAATGAGCAGTTCTTC. As protein: CASTSRGGRSYNEQFF.